This TCR beta chain derives from a study of blood T cell repertoires in COVID-19. In germline, CDR1 is MNHEY, CDR2 SVGAGI. The junction had 12 bases not matched to a gene; V was cut back by 6 bases and J by 8 bases. The CDR3 consists of 14 residues. Clones were read by immunoSEQ multiplex PCR, and TCRdb kept only the in-frame ones, dropping some. The data hold tens of thousands of clones, with over 80% observed a single time. The sequence was collected from a woman over 75 with acute or convalescent COVID-19. V and J are TRBV6-5 and TRBJ1-2, with 7 bases aligning to TRBD1. Source material: peripheral blood. The CDR3 is CASREVGGTAGYTF. CDR3 sequence (DNA): TGTGCCAGCAGGGAGGTGGGTGGGACAGCGGGCTACACCTTC.